This T cell receptor beta chain was sequenced during a study of blood T cell repertoires in COVID-19. Assay: immunoSEQ multiplex PCR; the TCRdb copy retains only in-frame clones and omits some. The table includes some 180,000 clones, more than 75% detected once. Trimming took off 7 bases at V and 5 bases at J, with 15 bases between the two ends. Germline CDR1 SEHNR, CDR2 FQNEAQ (reference sequence). The CDR3 spans 14 residues. This chain links TRBV7-9 with TRBJ2-1; unclear D gene. The sample comprised peripheral blood. The receptor comes from a woman aged 50 to 65 with active or convalescent COVID-19. CDR3 coding DNA: TGTGCCAGCATCGCCTTGGCACACGACAATGAGCAGTTCTTC. It is translated as CASIALAHDNEQFF.